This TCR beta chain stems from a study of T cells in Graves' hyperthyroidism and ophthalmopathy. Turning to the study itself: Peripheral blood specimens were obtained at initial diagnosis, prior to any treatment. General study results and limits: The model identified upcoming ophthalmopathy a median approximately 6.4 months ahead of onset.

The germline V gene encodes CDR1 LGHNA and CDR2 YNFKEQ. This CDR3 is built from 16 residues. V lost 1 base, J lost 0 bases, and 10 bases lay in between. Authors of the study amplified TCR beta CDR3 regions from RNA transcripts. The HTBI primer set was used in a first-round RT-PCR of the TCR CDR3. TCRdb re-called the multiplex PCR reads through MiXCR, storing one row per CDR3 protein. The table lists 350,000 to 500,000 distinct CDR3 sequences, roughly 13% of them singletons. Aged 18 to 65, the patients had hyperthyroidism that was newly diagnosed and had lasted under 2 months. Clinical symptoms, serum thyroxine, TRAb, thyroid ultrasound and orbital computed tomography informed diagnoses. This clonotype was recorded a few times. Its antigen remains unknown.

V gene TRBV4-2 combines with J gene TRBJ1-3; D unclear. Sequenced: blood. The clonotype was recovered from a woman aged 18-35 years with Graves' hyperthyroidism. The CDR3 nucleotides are TGTGCCAGCAGCCAAGGGCTCAGGACCTCTGGAAACACCATATATTTT. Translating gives CASSQGLRTSGNTIYF.